The following is a TCR beta chain sequence with its context. The data are from a study of blood T cell repertoires in COVID-19. Study in general: The United States, Italy and Spain were the sources of the acute and convalescent COVID-19 samples.

Trimming cost V 7 bases and J 3 bases, with 16 bases left between them. This CDR3 comprises 14 residues. Looked up from germline, CDR1 is MNHEY and CDR2 is SMNVEV (reference sequence). In the original analysis: Estimated nucleated cell counts came from reference gene primer amplification. The method was immunoSEQ multiplex PCR; TCRdb's version includes in-frame clones alone and lacks a portion of them. The DNA gave D and trimming, while V, J and clone size come from that table. The data contain about 62,000 clones, roughly 88% of them singletons. The TCR sequence derives from a woman older than 75 with acute or convalescent COVID-19. V usage is TRBV27 and J usage is TRBJ2-7; maybe TRBD2 (6 bases). Sequenced: peripheral blood. The CDR3 here is CASKERAGNYEQYF. The CDR3 DNA is TGTGCCAGCAAAGAGCGGGCGGGAAACTACGAGCAGTACTTC.